These T cell receptor beta chains were read from a single sample in a study of blood T cell repertoires in COVID-19. The repertoire was sequenced with immunoSEQ multiplex PCR; TCRdb's copy has only in-frame clones and lacks some. The sample consists of roughly 500,000 clones, 70% to 90% of them appearing once. Sequencing was performed on PBMCs or T cells enriched from blood (not recorded which). The origin of the receptors is a woman in her fifties or sixties who had recovered from COVID-19. CDR3s include the opening cysteine and the closing phenylalanine or tryptophan. D genes are given only for firm matches. The size of a clone is reported for some rows only, either as once, few or many, or as a class for expanded clones.

>TRBV12-5|TRBD1|-|TRBJ1-6
TGTGCTAGTGGTTTCGGGTCCGGGACAGGGACACCCCTCCACTTT
CASGFGSGTGTPLHF
>TRBV25-1|-|-|TRBJ1-5
TGTGCCAGCCGGGGTTTGGGCAATCAGCCCCAGCATTTT
CASRGLGNQPQHF
>TRBV5-8|TRBD1|-|TRBJ1-1
TGTGCCAGCAGCTTCGGACAGGCCACTGAAGCTTTCTTT
CASSFGQATEAFF
>TRBV9|-|-|TRBJ2-3
TGTGCCAGCAGCGTGGGGTCCGGGGGGCAGTATTTT
CASSVGSGGQYF
>TRBV9|-|-|TRBJ2-2
TGTGCCAGCAGCATTAGGGGTCAGGGCACCGGGGAGCTGTTTTTT
CASSIRGQGTGELFF
>TRBV4-1|TRBD1|-|TRBJ1-2
TGCGCCAGCAGCCGAACAGGGGTCGACTATGGCTACACCTTC
CASSRTGVDYGYTF
>TRBV4-1|TRBD1|-|TRBJ1-1
TGCGCCAGCAGCCAATACGACAGGGGGAACACTGAAGCTTTCTTT
CASSQYDRGNTEAFF
>TRBV11-2|TRBD1|-|TRBJ2-5
TGTGCCAGCAGTCGGACAGGGGGCGGTGAGACCCAGTACTTC
CASSRTGGGETQYF
>TRBV9|TRBD1|-|TRBJ1-6
TGTGCCAGCAACCGGGACAGTGGGACTTCACCCCTCCACTTT
CASNRDSGTSPLHF
>TRBV7-2|-|-|TRBJ1-5
TGTGCCAGCAGCTTAGCCCCGGGATGGGTAGGGCAGCCCCAGCATTTT
CASSLAPGWVGQPQHF
>TRBV5-1|TRBD1|-|TRBJ2-3
TGCGCCAGCACCCAGGGGGGCACAGATACGCAGTATTTT
CASTQGGTDTQYF
>TRBV2|TRBD2|once|TRBJ2-5
TGTGCCAGCAGTGAAGTAGCGGGGGGCCCCCAAGAGACCCAGTACTTC
CASSEVAGGPQETQYF
>TRBV5-1|-|-|TRBJ1-4
TGCGCCAGCAGCTTCCTCGGCGGGGATGAAAAACTGTTTTTT
CASSFLGGDEKLFF
>TRBV4-1|TRBD2|-|TRBJ2-5
TGCGCCAGCAGCCAAGATTCACTAGCGAAGACCCAGTACTTC
CASSQDSLAKTQYF
>TRBV5-4|-|-|TRBJ2-2
TGTGCCAGCAGCCTGGAACAGGATCTCGGGGAGCTGTTTTTT
CASSLEQDLGELFF
>TRBV6-5|-|-|TRBJ2-5
TGTGCCAGCAGTTACCAGGACAGTCGAGAGACCCAGTACTTC
CASSYQDSRETQYF
>TRBV29-1|TRBD1|-|TRBJ1-5
TGCAGTGCCGGGACAGGGATCAATCAGCCCCAGCATTTT
CSAGTGINQPQHF
>TRBV5-5|TRBD1|-|TRBJ1-5
TGTGCCAGCAGCTTGATTGAGGGACAGGGCAATCAGCCCCAGCATTTT
CASSLIEGQGNQPQHF
>TRBV6-6|TRBD2|once|TRBJ2-5
TGTGCCAGCAGAAACACCCTAGCGGGGGGGAGGGAGACCCAGTACTTC
CASRNTLAGGRETQYF
>TRBV10-2|-|-|TRBJ1-5
TGCGCCAGCAGTACCCGACAGGTCCCTGCCCAGCATTTT
CASSTRQVPAQHF
>TRBV9|-|once|TRBJ2-5
TGTGCCAGCAGCGTAGGGCCCCTTACAAAGACCCAGTACTTC
CASSVGPLTKTQYF
>TRBV2|-|-|TRBJ1-4
TGTGCCAGTCGGCGGGGGGCGGGTGAAAAACTGTTTTTT
CASRRGAGEKLFF
>TRBV2|TRBD2|once|TRBJ2-1
TGTGCCAGCAGTAGGAGCGGGGGCTCCTACAATGAGCAGTTCTTC
CASSRSGGSYNEQFF